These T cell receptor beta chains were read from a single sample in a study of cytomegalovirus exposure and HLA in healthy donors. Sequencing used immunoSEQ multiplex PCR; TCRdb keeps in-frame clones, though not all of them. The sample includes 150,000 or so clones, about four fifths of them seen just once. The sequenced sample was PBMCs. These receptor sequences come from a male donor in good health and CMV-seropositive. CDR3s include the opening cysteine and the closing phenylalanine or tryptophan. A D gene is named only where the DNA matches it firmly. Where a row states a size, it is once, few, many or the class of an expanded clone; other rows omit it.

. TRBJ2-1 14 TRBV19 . CASRRSDYYNEQFF TGTGCCAGTCGAAGATCAGACTACTACAATGAGCAGTTCTTC
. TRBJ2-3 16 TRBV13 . CASSLGDRGSGDTQYF TGTGCCAGCAGCTTAGGGGACCGAGGCTCGGGGGATACGCAGTATTTT
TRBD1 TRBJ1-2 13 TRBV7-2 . CASSSGQGGGYTF TGTGCCAGCAGCTCGGGACAGGGGGGCGGCTACACCTTC
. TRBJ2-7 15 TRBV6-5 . CASSYTWTDRAEQYF TGTGCCAGCAGTTACACCTGGACAGACCGCGCCGAGCAGTACTTC
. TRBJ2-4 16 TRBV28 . CASSLAGFSAKNSQYF TGTGCCAGCAGCTTGGCGGGATTTTCCGCCAAAAACAGTCAGTACTTC
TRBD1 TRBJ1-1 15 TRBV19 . CASSFGTGSATEAFF TGTGCCAGTAGTTTCGGGACAGGATCGGCCACTGAAGCTTTCTTT
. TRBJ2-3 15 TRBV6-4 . CASAPSRQVTDTQYF TGTGCCAGTGCCCCCAGCCGCCAGGTCACAGATACGCAGTATTTT
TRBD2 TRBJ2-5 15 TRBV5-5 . CASSFSGSGRETQYF TGTGCCAGCAGCTTTAGCGGGTCCGGGCGAGAGACCCAGTACTTC
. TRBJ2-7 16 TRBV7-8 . CASSLAVSGMSYEQYF TGTGCCAGCAGCTTAGCTGTATCAGGGATGTCCTACGAGCAGTACTTC
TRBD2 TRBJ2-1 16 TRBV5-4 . CASSFGLAGGPNEQFF TGTGCCAGCAGCTTCGGACTAGCGGGGGGGCCGAATGAGCAGTTCTTC
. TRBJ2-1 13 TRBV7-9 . CASSLGGEDEQFF TGTGCCAGCAGCTTAGGGGGGGAGGATGAGCAGTTCTTC
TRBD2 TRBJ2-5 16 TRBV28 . CASKGIAGGVEETQYF TGTGCCAGCAAGGGAATAGCGGGAGGGGTCGAAGAGACCCAGTACTTC
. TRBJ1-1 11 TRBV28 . CATSSGTEAFF TGTGCCACCTCATCCGGCACTGAAGCTTTCTTT
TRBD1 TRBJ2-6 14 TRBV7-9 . CATKQGRQANGLTF TGTGCCACTAAACAGGGGAGACAGGCCAACGGCCTGACTTTC
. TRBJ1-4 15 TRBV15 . CATSRTGRGSEKLFF TGTGCCACCAGCAGAACCGGGAGGGGAAGTGAAAAACTGTTTTTT
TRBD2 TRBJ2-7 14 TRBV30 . CAWRGREQAYEQYF TGTGCCTGGAGAGGGCGGGAGCAGGCGTACGAGCAGTACTTC
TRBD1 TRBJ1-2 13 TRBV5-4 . CASSVTGGQGYTF TGTGCCAGCAGCGTTACAGGGGGTCAGGGCTACACCTTC
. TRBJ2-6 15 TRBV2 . CASRLVGAGANVLTF TGTGCCAGCCGACTAGTAGGGGCTGGGGCCAACGTCCTGACTTTC
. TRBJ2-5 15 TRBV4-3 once CASSQTQGITETQYF TGCGCCAGCAGCCAGACACAGGGAATTACGGAGACCCAGTACTTC
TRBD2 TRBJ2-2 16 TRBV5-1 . CASSFLLAAGTGELFF TGCGCCAGCAGCTTTCTCCTAGCGGCGGGGACCGGGGAGCTGTTTTTT
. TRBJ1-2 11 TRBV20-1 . CSAREDTGHTF TGCAGTGCTAGAGAGGACACCGGACACACCTTC
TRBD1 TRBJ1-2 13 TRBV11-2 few CASSPGQDYGYTF TGTGCCAGCAGCCCCGGACAGGACTATGGCTACACCTTC
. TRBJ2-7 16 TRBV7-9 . CASSLSLGSSSYEQYF TGTGCCAGCAGCTTATCTCTGGGGAGCTCTTCCTACGAGCAGTACTTC
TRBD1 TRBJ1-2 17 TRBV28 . CASSSLQLTGASRGYTF TGTGCCAGCAGTTCCCTTCAACTGACAGGGGCGTCGAGAGGCTACACCTTC